This T cell receptor (beta chain) was retrieved from a study of cytomegalovirus exposure and HLA in healthy donors. Donors likely had unrecorded immune exposures despite being nominally healthy when sampled. Regarding the study as a whole: Association of about 17,000 TCR beta sequences with HLA alleles was found at 0.05 false discovery rate in a later analysis. Apparent HLA restriction characterized most CMV-associated TCR beta chains in a later analysis.

As concerns this clone: Its antigen is currently unknown.

60 Vbeta and 13 Jbeta primers were used in PCR. Repertoires were generated with immunoSEQ multiplex PCR, while TCRdb's copy carries only in-frame clones and drops some. The sample contains about 150,000 clones, 70% to 85% of which appear only once. The CDR3 totals 18 residues. Germline trimming cut 2 bases from V and 0 bases from J; bases unmatched to any gene: 8. Germline V gene sequence: CDR1 SGHNT, CDR2 YYREEE (reference sequence). This receptor was taken from a woman aged 45-65 years in good health and CMV-seropositive. V usage is TRBV5-4 and J usage is TRBJ2-1; TRBD2 aligns across 10 bases. The sequenced material came from PBMCs. The CDR3 region is CASSFGLAGVTSYNEQFF. The DNA for the CDR3 is TGTGCCAGCAGCTTCGGGCTAGCGGGGGTCACCTCCTACAATGAGCAGTTCTTC.